Shown below are 11 T cell receptor beta chains from a single sample sequenced in a study of T-cell reconstitution after alpha-beta-depleted transplantation in children. A library of TCRbeta sequences, prepared with unique molecular identifiers, was generated. From the PCR reads, TCRdb called clonotypes with MiXCR, one entry per CDR3 protein. The table includes hundreds of thousands of distinct CDR3 sequences, under 12% detected once. The specimen was PBMCs, collected before TCRalphabeta/CD19-depleted stem cell transplant. These receptors came from a child aged 2-9 years with inherited bone marrow failure, due to receive a stem cell transplant.

This clonotype was detected many times. The rearrangement joins TRBV28 to TRBJ2-1; D is undetermined. V dropped 8 bases and J dropped 5 bases, with 7 bases sitting between them. The germline gives CDR1 MDHEN, CDR2 SYDVKM. CDR3 size: 11 residues. The CDR3: CASGENNEQFF. Written as DNA, the CDR3 is TGTGCCAGCGGTGAAAACAATGAGCAGTTCTTC. The full variable domain, its missing parts supplied by reference TRBV28 and TRBJ2-1, is DVKVTQSSRYLVKRTGEKVFLECVQDMDHENMFWYRQDPGLGLRLIYFSYDVKMKEKGDIPEGYSVSREKKERFSLILESASTNQTSMYLCASGENNEQFFGPGTRLTVL.

This clonotype has a count of ten or more. This chain joins TRBV5-1 and TRBJ1-1; no clear D gene. This CDR3 is built from 15 residues. Trimming left V 6 bases short and J 5 bases short, with 20 bases between. Germline V gives CDR1 SGHRS, CDR2 YFSETQ. CDR3 coding DNA: TGCGCCAGCACCCCCGGCGTCTTGATGGGAACTGAAGCTTTCTTT. This codes for CASTPGVLMGTEAFF.

This clonotype was counted ten times or more. The V gene is TRBV28, the J gene TRBJ2-5; D tentatively reads TRBD1 or TRBD2 (6 bases each). CDR3 length equals 14 residues. The ends were cut back, 2 bases at V and 4 bases at J, with 11 bases in the middle. The germline V gene encodes CDR1 MDHEN and CDR2 SYDVKM. CDR3 nucleotide sequence: TGTGCCAGCAGTTTAGTCAGGGGAGGAGAGACCCAGTACTTC. Translated: CASSLVRGGETQYF.

The chain uses TRBV19 and TRBJ2-3, with D unresolved. CDR3 length: 15 residues. Per germline, CDR1 LNHDA and CDR2 SQIVND (reference sequence). Trimming took off 5 bases at V and 1 base at J, with 13 bases between the two ends. As DNA, the CDR3 is TGTGCCAGTAGTCCTCGTTCGTCTGGCACAGATACGCAGTATTTT. It specifies CASSPRSSGTDTQYF.

This clonotype was observed a few times. The chain joins TRBV29-1 to TRBJ2-5, with 7 positions matching TRBD1. Germline lookup yields CDR1 SQVTM and CDR2 ANQGSEA. V lost 6 bases, J lost 3 bases, and 7 bases stayed unmatched. This CDR3 is built from 13 residues. CDR3 bases: TGCAGCGTAGACCGGGACAGCAAAGAGACCCAGTACTTC. Amino acid sequence: CSVDRDSKETQYF.

At least ten counts were recorded for this clonotype. The chain has TRBV20-1 and TRBJ2-7, with D perhaps TRBD1 or TRBD2 (5 bases each). Germline V gene data show CDR1 as DFQATT and CDR2 as SNEGSKA (reference sequence). The V and J ends lost 5 bases and 6 bases respectively, with 20 bases between them. The CDR3 sequence is 14 residues long. CDR3 sequence reads: CSAGKGTRQGEQYF. CDR3 nucleotide sequence: TGCAGTGCTGGTAAGGGGACCCGCCAAGGCGAGCAGTACTTC.

On this clonotype: With a much larger clone just one base away, this may be a read error. Lacking the conserved final phenylalanine or tryptophan, this CDR3 likely reflects a read error. The chain has TRBV5-1 and TRBJ1-1; D uncertain. Germline lookup yields CDR1 SGHRS and CDR2 YFSETQ. The CDR3 totals 13 residues. V lost 5 bases and J 5 bases, leaving 13 bases between the germline ends. CDR3 nucleotides: TGCGCCAGCAGGCAGGACCCGGGGACTGAAGCTTTCTCT. This gives the protein CASRQDPGTEAFS.

V usage is TRBV20-1 and J usage is TRBJ2-7, with a weak D call TRBD1 (5 bases). Between the trimmed V and J ends, which lost 1 base and 7 bases, there was a span of 11 bases. CDR3 length equals 12 residues. CDR1 is DFQATT, CDR2 SNEGSKA, per germline (reference sequence). The CDR3 sequence: CSARVPGLEQYF. The CDR3 DNA follows: TGCAGTGCTAGAGTCCCAGGGCTTGAGCAGTACTTC.

The sample holds many counts of this clonotype. The chain has TRBV9 and TRBJ1-5; unclear D gene. The CDR3 is made up of 15 amino acids. The V end was cut by 1 base, the J end by 1 base, with 9 bases between. Germline loops: CDR1 SGDLS, CDR2 YYNGEE. The CDR3 DNA is TGTGCCAGCAGCGTATCTGGGATAAGCAATCAGCCCCAGCATTTT. Encoded protein: CASSVSGISNQPQHF.

This clonotype was detected ten times or more. As DNA, the CDR3 is TGTGCCAGCAGTTCCTCCAGGGGTCTTGAAGCTTTCTTT. Translation gives CASSSSRGLEAFF. V gene TRBV12-3 or TRBV12-4 combines with J gene TRBJ1-1; D possibly corresponds to TRBD1 (6 bases). V lost 4 bases and J 7 bases, leaving 13 bases between the germline ends. The CDR3 is 13 amino acids.

This clonotype has at least ten counts. The rearrangement joins TRBV10-3 to TRBJ2-7; D unresolved. This CDR3 is built from 13 residues. V lost 5 bases and J 2 bases, leaving 10 bases between the germline ends. CDR1 is ENHRY and CDR2 is SYGVKD in the germline V gene. The CDR3 spells CAISPDKAYEQYF. CDR3 coding DNA: TGTGCCATCAGTCCTGACAAAGCCTACGAGCAGTACTTC.